These T cell receptor beta chains were read from a single sample in a study of shared clonotypes between healthy human individuals. Method: immunoSEQ multiplex PCR; TCRdb's copy keeps in-frame clones and lacks some. The sample gives under 700,000 clones, roughly 95% of which show up once; 0.11% is in the top ten. The source material was naive CD8+ T cells sorted from blood. Receptors originate from a woman in her 30s in good health. Both conserved end residues are part of each CDR3. Fields, in order: clone size, J gene, V gene, D gene, CDR3 protein, CDR3 DNA. The D gene is left open where the match is weak. Clone size is stated in some rows and not others, as once, few, many or a class when expanded.

NA,TRBJ1-6,TRBV4-1,NA,CASSQDSGSSYNSPLHF,TGCGCCAGCAGCCAAGATTCGGGGAGCTCCTATAATTCACCCCTCCACTTT
few,TRBJ2-7,TRBV19,NA,CASSIAGADEQYF,TGTGCCAGTAGTATTGCAGGGGCAGACGAGCAGTACTTC
NA,TRBJ2-7,TRBV7-9,NA,CASSFGGGEQYF,TGTGCCAGCAGCTTCGGGGGAGGCGAGCAGTACTTC
few,TRBJ2-7,TRBV7-8,NA,CASSFAPQEQYF,TGTGCCAGCAGCTTCGCGCCGCAGGAGCAGTACTTC
NA,TRBJ2-7,TRBV28,TRBD2,CASSLGTSGSPYEQYF,TGTGCCAGCAGTCTGGGGACTAGCGGGAGTCCATACGAGCAGTACTTC
NA,TRBJ2-2,TRBV7-9,NA,CASRSYRGILHTGELFF,TGTGCCAGCAGATCGTATCGCGGGATCCTACACACCGGGGAGCTGTTTTTT
NA,TRBJ1-1,TRBV7-8,NA,CASSLAGGNTEAFF,TGTGCCAGCAGCTTAGCTGGCGGGAACACTGAAGCTTTCTTT
NA,TRBJ2-5,TRBV5-5,TRBD1,CASTTGAETQYF,TGTGCCAGCACGACAGGGGCAGAGACCCAGTACTTC
NA,TRBJ2-2,TRBV6-5,NA,CASSYSTRDTGELFF,TGTGCCAGCAGTTACTCGACCAGGGACACCGGGGAGCTGTTTTTT
NA,TRBJ2-7,TRBV5-1,TRBD1,CASSKRDREYEQYF,TGCGCCAGCAGTAAAAGGGACAGGGAGTACGAGCAGTACTTC
NA,TRBJ2-7,TRBV13,NA,CASSFGTAAYEQYF,TGTGCCAGCAGCTTCGGGACGGCTGCCTACGAGCAGTACTTC
NA,TRBJ2-1,TRBV5-4,NA,CASSLGFGLGANEQFF,TGTGCCAGCAGCTTGGGGTTCGGGCTAGGGGCCAATGAGCAGTTCTTC
NA,TRBJ2-3,TRBV28,NA,CASNFPGGEDTQYF,TGTGCCAGCAATTTCCCCGGAGGGGAAGATACGCAGTATTTT
NA,TRBJ2-7,TRBV2,NA,CASSGVPGGLGEQYF,TGTGCCAGCAGCGGGGTACCAGGTGGTTTGGGCGAGCAGTACTTC
NA,TRBJ2-1,TRBV4-1,NA,CASSQDPAGWEQFF,TGCGCCAGCAGCCAAGATCCGGCGGGATGGGAGCAGTTCTTC